This T cell receptor gamma chain was sequenced for a study of Vδ1+ human thymocytes. Findings and limits, study-wide: Thymic TRG and TRD repertoires appeared highly polyclonal, with Gaussian CDR3 length distributions. Unlike peripheral blood Vdelta1+ controls, thymic delta-chain sequences included 20% to 25% Vdelta2 and few Vdelta3.

The template was reverse-transcribed extracted RNA. Pooled V-gene forward primers with one constant-region reverse primer generated the CDR3 amplicons by multiplex PCR. TCRdb reanalysed the multiplex PCR reads with CATT. The table shows 35,000 or so gamma-chain clones, with about 19% occurring only once. V lost 0 bases, J lost 12 bases, and 5 bases stayed unmatched. The CDR3 loop spans 11 amino acids. The V gene's germline CDR1 is EGSNGY and CDR2 YDSYNSKV. This clone was detected a few times. Antigen specificity is unknown. The same CDR3 also results from other DNA sequences found in this sample. Sequenced sample: Vdelta1+ gamma-delta thymocytes from the thymus. Subset of the sample: FACS-sorted CD3+ TCRalphabeta- TCRVdelta1+ TCRVdelta2- thymocytes. This rearrangement joins TRGV2 to TRGJ1 or TRGJ2. The origin of this receptor is a girl under three years old who had congenital heart surgery. The CDR3 DNA is TGTGCCACCTGGGACGGGCAAAGGAAACTCTTT. Its translation: CATWDGQRKLF.